A selection of T cell receptor beta chains follows, all from one sample in a study of monozygotic twins with inflammatory bowel disease. After re-calling the 5' RACE reads, TCRdb lists one entry per CDR3 protein, DNA absent. This specimen shows about 380,000 distinct CDR3 sequences; the ten leading clones hold around 2.6%. The sequenced sample was blood. Every receptor here comes from a human donor with ulcerative colitis or Crohn's disease, or a healthy co-twin of an affected twin (not recorded which). Each CDR3 is given with its conserved first and last residue.

v_gene	len	j_gene	CDR3aa
TRBV11-2	21	TRBJ2-1	CASSLPRRGWAPSASYNEQFF
TRBV21-1	15	TRBJ1-5	CASSKEDGANQPQHF
TRBV7-2	14	TRBJ2-3	CASSVDRGTDTQYF
TRBV4-3	15	TRBJ1-1	CASSQDLRGGTEAFF
TRBV7-2	15	TRBJ2-3	CASALEQRRTDTQYF
TRBV7-8	12	TRBJ2-2	CAGRANTGELFF
TRBV6-2/TRBV6-3	14	TRBJ2-3	CASSSLGEGDTQYF
TRBV29-1	12	TRBJ2-1	CSVFAGYNEQFF
TRBV7-9	15	TRBJ1-1	CASSFDRRGNTEAFF
TRBV9	16	TRBJ2-7	CASSPISGQTLREQYF
TRBV4-3	16	TRBJ2-2	CASSQGVSGNTGELFF
TRBV19	16	TRBJ2-3	CASSIGGQGRADTQYF
TRBV20-1	15	TRBJ2-1	CSARGRAGHYNEQFF
TRBV5-1	14	TRBJ2-7	CASRLGGTMYEQYF
TRBV7-9	15	TRBJ2-7	CASSLLAGSSGEQYF
TRBV20-1	12	TRBJ1-2	CSAGTGDFGYTF
TRBV19	14	TRBJ2-5	CASKGHPRIETQYF
TRBV7-9	15	TRBJ2-1	CASSAPGQGNGEQFF
TRBV4-3	15	TRBJ1-4	CASSWTGTANEKLFF
TRBV12-3/TRBV12-4	16	TRBJ2-1	CASSTTPGQGMDEQFF
TRBV30	17	TRBJ2-3	CAWSPKGTGALTDTQYF
TRBV3-1	13	TRBJ2-2	CASSRTYTGELFF
TRBV9	14	TRBJ2-5	CASSVAPAQETQYF
TRBV3-1	14	TRBJ2-7	CASSQQPAGREQYF
TRBV12-3/TRBV12-4	11	TRBJ1-1	CASSSGPEAFF
TRBV4-3	15	TRBJ1-1	CASSQEGTGSSEAFF
TRBV6-1	17	TRBJ2-3	CASSKKGGLDSTDTQYF
TRBV16	17	TRBJ1-2	CASSQPGTGFINYGYTF
TRBV18	17	TRBJ2-5	CASSLETGGGTQETQYF
TRBV7-6	14	TRBJ2-7	CASSWGQGMNEQYF
TRBV4-3	15	TRBJ1-1	CASSQDSGLNTEAFF